This TCR beta chain was captured in a study of response to subunit inactivated influenza vaccine. Of note for this clonotype: The antigen is undetermined.

In TCRdb, the RT-PCR reads were re-called with MiXCR into one record per CDR3 protein. The sample yields about 700,000 distinct CDR3 sequences, approximately 14% seen once. V was cut by 7 bases and J by 5 bases, with 6 bases left in between. The CDR3 runs 11 residues. Study results and limitations: Only a handful of new T cells, the authors suggested, are recruited with each seasonal influenza vaccination.

This sequence joins TRBV12-3 or TRBV12-4 and TRBJ2-1; no firm D call. The sequences come from PBMCs from blood, collected 14 to 15 days before vaccination. This TCR was recovered from a man aged 50 to 59 who received an inactivated influenza vaccine. CDR3 DNA: TGTGCCAGCAAAAGTCACAATGAGCAGTTCTTC. The encoded protein is CASKSHNEQFF.